This is a list of T cell receptor beta chains from one sample in a study of technical replicates of blood from several donors. TCRdb keeps only in-frame clones here, not all; method: immunoSEQ multiplex PCR. The sample has tens of thousands of clones, more than 75% seen once. Specimen: PBMCs. These receptors originate from a human donor in good health. Some clones in this sample may be carry-over from other donors' samples. CDR3s include the opening cysteine and the closing phenylalanine or tryptophan. A D gene is named only where the DNA matches it firmly. Part of the rows lack a size; the others show once, few, many or a class for expanded clones.

cdr3_nt cdr3_aa clone_size j_call d_call v_call
TGTGCCAGCCCCGGCGGGAGTGGGGAGCGCACCGGGGAGCTGTTTTTT CASPGGSGERTGELFF once TRBJ2-2 TRBD2 TRBV7-8
TGTGCCAGTAGTACCTCCACAGGACAGGGTTATGGCTACACCTTC CASSTSTGQGYGYTF NA TRBJ1-2 TRBD1 TRBV19
TGCAGCGTTGGGACTAGCGGGGGCCGATCCTACAATGAGCAGTTCTTC CSVGTSGGRSYNEQFF few TRBJ2-1 TRBD2 TRBV29-1
TGTGCCAGCAGCTTTAGCGCACAGATCCAAGAGACCCAGTACTTC CASSFSAQIQETQYF NA TRBJ2-5 NA TRBV7-2
TGTGCCTGGAACTTACCGGGAGGGCCCTTGAATGAGCAGTTCTTC CAWNLPGGPLNEQFF NA TRBJ2-1 TRBD2 TRBV30
TGTGCCAGCAGCTTAGCCCAGGGACAGGGATGGGAGCAGTACTTC CASSLAQGQGWEQYF NA TRBJ2-7 TRBD1 TRBV11-2
TGTGCCAGCAGCTCCCAAAGGCTGGGGAGCGATGAGCAGTTCTTC CASSSQRLGSDEQFF NA TRBJ2-1 NA TRBV7-9
TGCAGCGTTGCTTCAGATACGCAGTATTTT CSVASDTQYF NA TRBJ2-3 NA TRBV29-1
TGTGCCATCAGTGACCCAGACAGGGCTAACTATGGCTACACCTTC CAISDPDRANYGYTF NA TRBJ1-2 TRBD1 TRBV10-3
TGTGCCAGCAGCGAGGGGACTAGCGGGTCGGGGGATGAGACCCAGTACTTC CASSEGTSGSGDETQYF NA TRBJ2-5 TRBD2 TRBV4-2
TGTGCCTGGAGGGGGACTGCGGGAGGCTACACCTTC CAWRGTAGGYTF NA TRBJ1-2 NA TRBV30
TGTGCCATCAGGCCGAACAGGGTGGGAACCGGGGAGCTGTTTTTT CAIRPNRVGTGELFF NA TRBJ2-2 NA TRBV10-3
TGTGCCAGCAGCCACAGGGATCTCGGATATGGCTACACCTTC CASSHRDLGYGYTF NA TRBJ1-2 NA TRBV27
TGTGCCAGCAGCCTTCGAGAGGATACGCAGTATTTT CASSLREDTQYF NA TRBJ2-3 NA TRBV4-2
TGTGCCAGCAGTGGGGGGACATCCTATTGGGAGCAGTACTTC CASSGGTSYWEQYF once TRBJ2-7 NA TRBV6-1
TGTGCCAGCAGCTCCCCCTCGGGTTACGACATTCAGTACTTC CASSSPSGYDIQYF NA TRBJ2-4 NA TRBV11-2
TGTGCCAGCAGCGGGGACAGGATAGCCAAAAACATTCAGTACTTC CASSGDRIAKNIQYF NA TRBJ2-4 TRBD1 TRBV7-4
TGTGCCAGCAGCGTAGAGCGAACCCCTGGAAACACCATATATTTT CASSVERTPGNTIYF NA TRBJ1-3 NA TRBV9
TGTGCCAGCAGCTCACCTCCGGGACAGCCGAACACCGGGGAGCTGTTTTTT CASSSPPGQPNTGELFF NA TRBJ2-2 TRBD1 TRBV5-4
TGCGCCAGCAGCTTGGTTATGGCTAGCGTTGAGCAGTTCTTC CASSLVMASVEQFF NA TRBJ2-1 NA TRBV5-1
TGTGCCAGCAGCGGTGCGGGGGGGCCGGGGACCGGGGAGCTGTTTTTT CASSGAGGPGTGELFF once TRBJ2-2 TRBD2 TRBV9
TGTGCCAGCCGAACAGGGGTCAATTCACCCCTCCACTTT CASRTGVNSPLHF NA TRBJ1-6 TRBD1 TRBV13
TGTGCCAGCAGCTATACAGGGGGGTGGGAGACCCAGTACTTC CASSYTGGWETQYF NA TRBJ2-5 TRBD1 TRBV7-2
TGTGCCAGCAGTACTAGGACAGGGGGCTCCTACGAGCAGTACTTC CASSTRTGGSYEQYF NA TRBJ2-7 TRBD1 TRBV6-5
TGTGCCAGCAGCGGGGGGGTGAACCGGCGAGTCTCCTACGAGCAGTACTTC CASSGGVNRRVSYEQYF NA TRBJ2-7 TRBD2 TRBV7-2
TGTGCCTGGAGTGCTCAGGGAACTGAAGCTTTCTTT CAWSAQGTEAFF NA TRBJ1-1 NA TRBV30
TGTGCCAGCAGTTACTCAAGGGACAACGAAAAACTGTTTTTT CASSYSRDNEKLFF NA TRBJ1-4 NA TRBV6-5
TGTGCCAGCAGCCAGTCGGCCAGCGGGGGGTCTAGCACAGATACGCAGTATTTT CASSQSASGGSSTDTQYF once TRBJ2-3 TRBD2 TRBV4-2
TGTGCCTGGACCGTACCGGGAGTAGAGACCCAGTACTTC CAWTVPGVETQYF NA TRBJ2-5 NA TRBV30